A single sample is the source of the 21 T cell receptor beta chains below, sequenced in a study of blood T cell repertoires in COVID-19 (dated by TCRdb to 2020 to 2021). Library construction relied on the immunoSEQ multiplex PCR assay. The table was pulled from immuneACCESS by TCRdb, which kept in-frame rearrangements only. Such tables lose some clones; where checked, under half of the loss comes from unresolved V genes, and the rest has no known cause. For this sample there are around 93,000 clones; 88% appear just once. Around 10% of the sample is held by the ten biggest clonotypes. The specimen sequenced was peripheral blood. The receptors here all came from a man older than 75 with acute or convalescent COVID-19.

This clone showed up just a few times. This chain connects TRBV19 to TRBJ1-1, with D hard to call. CDR1 LNHDA and CDR2 SQIVND come from the germline V gene (reference sequence). There are 13 residues in the CDR3. Trimming took 3 bases from V and 0 from J, leaving 5 bases between them. CDR3 amino acids: CASSIQMNTEAFF. CDR3 coding DNA: TGTGCCAGTAGTATCCAGATGAACACTGAAGCTTTCTTT.

The rearrangement joins TRBV19 to TRBJ1-1; D not certain. CDR3 length: 12 residues. Germline V gene sequence: CDR1 LNHDA, CDR2 SQIVND (reference sequence). Trimming took off 5 bases at V and 9 bases at J, with 13 bases between the two ends. The DNA of the CDR3 is TGTGCCAGTAGTTTTGAGGGTGGCCAAGCTTTCTTT. This translates into CASSFEGGQAFF.

The gene calls are TRBV19 and TRBJ2-3, with a tentative D call TRBD1 (6 bases). This CDR3 contains 13 residues. CDR1 LNHDA and CDR2 SQIVND come from the germline V gene (reference sequence). The V gene lost 2 bases and the J gene lost 4 bases, with 7 bases spanning the gap. CDR3: CASSIPGADTQYF. In DNA, the CDR3 is TGTGCCAGTAGTATACCAGGGGCAGATACGCAGTATTTT.

The genes are TRBV27 and TRBJ1-1; 9 bases match TRBD1. Trimming at V came to 6 bases and at J to 4 bases, leaving 3 bases not matched to a gene. Germline V gives CDR1 MNHEY, CDR2 SMNVEV (reference sequence). This CDR3 has 13 amino acids. This CDR3 reads CASRQQGATEAFF. CDR3 bases: TGTGCCAGCAGACAACAGGGGGCCACTGAAGCTTTCTTT.

This chain uses TRBV9 with TRBJ2-7; 14 bases agree with TRBD2. CDR3 length: 17 residues. V dropped 0 bases and J dropped 5; count of bases not matched to a gene: 7. Germline V gives CDR1 SGDLS, CDR2 YYNGEE. Written as DNA, the CDR3 is TGTGCCAGCAGCGTAGGGGGACTAGCGGGAGCAACCAACGAGCAGTACTTC. Its protein product is CASSVGGLAGATNEQYF.

This chain joins TRBV9 and TRBJ1-6; D not certain. Germline V gene sequence: CDR1 SGDLS, CDR2 YYNGEE. Trimming left V 0 bases short and J 4 bases short, with 14 bases between. This CDR3 has 17 residues. Here the CDR3 DNA reads TGTGCCAGCAGCGTAGCTTCGGGGAGATCTTATAATTCACCCCTCCACTTT. This sequence encodes CASSVASGRSYNSPLHF.

The chain is built from TRBV20-1 and TRBJ1-5; possible D gene TRBD1, 6 bases. Trimming shortened V by 3 bases and J by 6 bases, and 12 bases separated the two germline ends. Germline V gene lookup returns CDR1 DFQATT and CDR2 SNEGSKA (reference sequence). There are 13 residues in the CDR3. The CDR3 loop reads CSASSGGVQPQHF. CDR3 DNA: TGCAGTGCTAGTAGCGGGGGCGTTCAGCCCCAGCATTTT.

V gene TRBV21-1 combines with J gene TRBJ2-7; the listed D gene, TRBD2, was not tested against the DNA. TRBV21-1 represents a pseudogene. The CDR3 loop spans 16 amino acids. This chain's CDR3 is CASSNPEGRPLLKQYF. In DNA form, the CDR3 reads TGTGCCAGCAGCAACCCCGAGGGCAGGCCCCTCCTGAAGCAGTACTTC.

The rearrangement uses TRBV6-5 and TRBJ1-5; TRBD1 might be the D (5 bases). This CDR3 region has 15 residues. Trimming removed 6 bases at V and 0 bases at J, with 12 bases between. Germline-derived CDR1 and CDR2 are MNHEY and SVGAGI. The CDR3 region has the DNA TGTGCCAGCAGAGAGACAGCGTATAGCAATCAGCCCCAGCATTTT. Protein: CASRETAYSNQPQHF.

This clone was observed once. The chain combines TRBV10-3 with TRBJ1-2, with 9 bases that match TRBD1. Germline CDR1 reads ENHRY; CDR2 reads SYGVKD. V shed 6 bases, J shed 0 bases, and the junction held 8 bases outside the gene matches. The CDR3 consists of 16 residues. The chain's CDR3 is CAIRRSGTGTNYGYTF. The CDR3 nucleotides are TGTGCCATCAGACGCTCTGGGACAGGGACTAACTATGGCTACACCTTC.

J is TRBJ2-3 and V is TRBV5-1, with D uncertain. V gave up 0 bases and J gave up 2 bases, with 7 bases separating them. The CDR3 extends over 14 amino acids. Germline V gene lookup returns CDR1 SGHRS and CDR2 YFSETQ. Here the CDR3 DNA reads TGCGCCAGCAGCTTGGGAGGAGTCACAGATACGCAGTATTTT. Translating it yields CASSLGGVTDTQYF.

The rearrangement uses TRBV3-1 (or the pseudogene TRBV3-2) and TRBJ2-7; a possible D gene is TRBD2 (7 bases). CDR1 and CDR2 (germline): LGHDT, YNNKEL (reference sequence). The CDR3 sequence is 14 residues long. The CDR3 loop reads CPFWGGQGSREQYF. CDR3 bases: TGTCCCTTTTGGGGGGGGCAGGGCTCTAGGGAGCAGTACTTC.

The chain couples TRBV18 to TRBJ2-2; 7 positions agree with TRBD1. CDR1 and CDR2 (germline): KGHSH, LQKENI. The CDR3 runs 16 residues. V was pared by 1 base and J by 4 bases, with 6 bases of the junction left unmatched. The CDR3 loop is CASSPLLGQSTGELFF. Here the CDR3 DNA reads TGTGCCAGCTCACCACTCTTGGGACAGAGCACCGGGGAGCTGTTTTTT.

The gene calls are TRBV5-6 and TRBJ1-1; tentatively, D is TRBD1 (6 bases). The CDR3 extends over 14 amino acids. The V and J ends lost 2 bases and 3 bases respectively, with 11 bases between them. The germline gives CDR1 SGHDT, CDR2 YYEEEE. Here the CDR3 DNA reads TGTGCCAGCAGCTTTCGGGGGGCGGACACTGAAGCTTTCTTT. Its protein product is CASSFRGADTEAFF.

The V call is TRBV24-1, the J call TRBJ1-3; 7 positions match TRBD1. Looked up from germline, CDR1 is KGHDR and CDR2 is SFDVKD. The CDR3 is 16 amino acids. V was clipped by 7 bases and J by 0 bases; unmatched bases: 8. The CDR3 sequence is CATRLAGQHSGNTIYF. Written as DNA, the CDR3 is TGTGCCACCAGACTAGCGGGACAGCACTCTGGAAACACCATATATTTT.

This chain uses TRBV18 with TRBJ1-2; TRBD1 might be the D (5 bases). Germline assignment: CDR1 KGHSH and CDR2 LQKENI. This CDR3 contains 12 residues. Trimming cost V 3 bases and J 8 bases, with 10 bases left between them. CDR3 DNA: TGTGCCAGCTCACCGCGCGGGGGGGGCTACACCTTC. Its translation: CASSPRGGGYTF.

The rearrangement uses TRBV29-1 and TRBJ1-2; 9 bases match TRBD1. Germline CDR1 and CDR2: SQVTM and ANQGSEA. V shed 6 bases and J 5 bases; nucleotides not matched to a gene: 1. CDR3 length: 11 residues. The CDR3 nucleotides read TGCAGCGTGGGGACAGGGTATGGCTACACCTTC. Its protein is CSVGTGYGYTF. Using reference TRBV29-1 and TRBJ1-2 for the parts outside the CDR3, the full variable domain is SAVISQKPSRDICQRGTSLTIQCQVDSQVTMMFWYRQQPGQSLTLIATANQGSEATYESGFVIDKFPISRPNLTFSTLTVSNMSPEDSSIYLCSVGTGYGYTFGSGTRLTVV.

The gene calls are TRBV30 and TRBJ2-1, with 7 bases identical to TRBD2. Trimming removed 1 base from V and 0 bases from J; junction bases left unmatched: 6. The CDR3 has 16 amino acids. The germline V gene has CDR1 GTSNPN and CDR2 SVGIG (reference sequence). CDR3 sequence reads: CAWSASGLSSYNEQFF. Written as DNA, the CDR3 is TGTGCCTGGAGTGCTAGCGGTCTTAGCTCCTACAATGAGCAGTTCTTC.

The table lists this clone with a count of one. The chain couples TRBV18 to TRBJ1-1; 12 bases map to TRBD1. With V trimmed by 0 bases and J by 7 bases, 9 bases remained unmatched. Per the germline V gene, CDR1 is KGHSH and CDR2 is LQKENI. The CDR3 sequence is 17 residues long. The CDR3 DNA sequence: TGTGCCAGCTCACCACCATCGGGACAGGGGGCCAAGGGTGAAGCTTTCTTT. It specifies CASSPPSGQGAKGEAFF.

The chain couples TRBV29-1 to TRBJ2-7; possible D gene TRBD2, 6 bases. Trimming left V 5 bases short and J 7 bases short, with 21 bases between. Germline CDR1 is SQVTM and CDR2 is ANQGSEA. This CDR3 is built from 14 residues. CDR3 protein: CSVSRDSLTREQYF. The DNA of the CDR3 is TGCAGCGTTAGCCGGGACTCCCTAACAAGGGAGCAGTACTTC.

This sequence joins TRBV24-1 and TRBJ2-5; D perhaps matches TRBD1 (5 bases). The ends were cut back, 5 bases at V and 2 bases at J, with 11 bases in the middle. The CDR3 spans 14 residues. CDR1 is KGHDR, CDR2 SFDVKD, per germline. CDR3 amino acids: CATSVGRGQETQYF. As DNA, the CDR3 is TGTGCCACCAGTGTTGGTAGGGGACAAGAGACCCAGTACTTC.